What follows are 18 T cell receptor beta chains derived from one specimen sequenced in a study of shared clonotypes between healthy human individuals. Sequencing was performed with immunoSEQ multiplex PCR; in TCRdb, only in-frame clones are kept and a portion is missing. This table has around 330,000 clones, over 65% appearing once. Sequencing used memory CD4+ T cells sorted from blood. The subset denotes: CD45RA-negative fraction. These receptors all stem from a young man in good health.

As for this clone: Other DNA sequences from this sample encode an identical CDR3 as well. V is TRBV5-5 and J is TRBJ2-7; D is possibly TRBD2 (6 bases). Germline V gene data show CDR1 as SGHKS and CDR2 as YYEKEE (reference sequence). Trimming pared 0 bases from V and 0 bases from J, leaving 10 bases between. The CDR3 sequence is 15 residues long. The CDR3 bases are TGTGCCAGCAGCTTGGTAGCGGTTAGCTCCTACGAGCAGTACTTC. Its translation: CASSLVAVSSYEQYF.

The chain joins TRBV18 to TRBJ1-5, with 8 bases matching TRBD1. The germline V gene encodes CDR1 KGHSH and CDR2 LQKENI. V lost 2 bases, J lost 4 bases, and 4 bases stayed unmatched. The CDR3 totals 15 residues. The CDR3 nucleotides are TGTGCCAGCTCACCAAGACAGGGGTTAAATCAGCCCCAGCATTTT. Translation: CASSPRQGLNQPQHF.

This clone was observed once. The chain is built from TRBV18 and TRBJ2-7; D is perhaps TRBD2 (7 bases). Trimming took 3 bases from V and 3 from J, leaving 12 bases between them. Germline V gene data show CDR1 as KGHSH and CDR2 as LQKENI. The CDR3 sequence is 14 residues long. The CDR3 here is CASSPRGADYEQYF. In DNA form, the CDR3 reads TGTGCCAGCTCACCCCGGGGGGCGGACTACGAGCAGTACTTC.

V usage is TRBV6-1 and J usage is TRBJ2-2, with a weak D call TRBD2 (5 bases). V shed 0 bases and J shed 3 bases, with 17 bases lying between them. CDR3 length equals 18 residues. Germline V gene sequence: CDR1 MNHNS, CDR2 SASEGT. CDR3 loop: CASSEALSLSGYTGELFF. The CDR3 coding sequence is TGTGCCAGCAGTGAAGCGCTGTCTCTCTCGGGGTACACCGGGGAGCTGTTTTTT.

This rearrangement joins TRBV7-2 to TRBJ1-2; D is uncertain. Trimming pared 1 base from V and 0 bases from J, leaving 12 bases between. The germline gives CDR1 SGHTA, CDR2 FQGNSA. This CDR3 is built from 16 residues. The chain's CDR3 is CASSLVPGISNYGYTF. As DNA, the CDR3 is TGTGCCAGCAGCTTAGTCCCAGGAATCTCTAACTATGGCTACACCTTC.

Worth noting for this clone: This may stem from a read error, because a much larger clone lies one nucleotide away. The CDR3 carries no conserved terminal phenylalanine or tryptophan, so it likely arises from a read error. The rearrangement joins TRBV29-1 to TRBJ1-2; possible D gene TRBD1, 5 bases. Trimming cost V 5 bases and J 0 bases, with 10 bases left between them. Germline values: CDR1 SQVTM, CDR2 ANQGSEA. The CDR3 is made up of 13 amino acids. DNA for the CDR3: TGCAGCGTTCGTGACAGTTCTAACTATGGCTACACCCTC. Its translation: CSVRDSSNYGYTL.

This clone came up a few times. This chain links TRBV19 with TRBJ1-2; TRBD1 agrees at 12 bases. This CDR3 contains 15 residues. Germline CDR1 and CDR2: LNHDA and SQIVND (reference sequence). The V segment lost 1 base and the J segment 8 bases; nucleotides outside the gene matches: 5. The CDR3 DNA sequence: TGTGCCAGTAGTATAGTCCGGGACAGGGGGCTCGGCTACACCTTC. Its protein is CASSIVRDRGLGYTF.

The gene calls are TRBV5-1 and TRBJ1-5; 7 bases agree with TRBD1. The CDR3 sequence is 15 residues long. Germline-derived CDR1 and CDR2 are SGHRS and YFSETQ. Trimming cost V 4 bases and J 3 bases; bases outside gene matches: 7. The CDR3 DNA reads TGCGCCAGCAGCCCCCAGGGGGGGAACAATCAGCCCCAGCATTTT. Encoded protein: CASSPQGGNNQPQHF.

As regards this clone: At the DNA level, this CDR3 is encoded by other sequences in the same sample as well. The gene calls are TRBV5-1 and TRBJ2-3; D gene uncertain. V lost 0 bases and J lost 6, with 5 bases in between. This CDR3 comprises 12 residues. Per the germline V gene, CDR1 is SGHRS and CDR2 is YFSETQ. CDR3 sequence: CASSLDGDTQYF. The DNA of the CDR3 is TGCGCCAGCAGCTTGGACGGGGATACGCAGTATTTT.

This clone was seen only a few times. The chain links TRBV5-1 to TRBJ1-1; no clear D gene. V gave up 1 base and J gave up 1 base, with 2 bases separating them. This CDR3 has 12 amino acids. The germline CDR1 and CDR2 sequences are SGHRS and YFSETQ. The CDR3 protein is CASSLRNTEAFF. CDR3 DNA sequence: TGCGCCAGCAGCTTGCGGAACACTGAAGCTTTCTTT. Based on the CDR3 plus reference TRBV5-1 and TRBJ1-1, the full variable domain is KAGVTQTPRYLIKTRGQQVTLSCSPISGHRSVSWYQQTPGQGLQFLFEYFSETQRNKGNFPGRFSGRQFSNSRSEMNVSTLELGDSALYLCASSLRNTEAFFGQGTRLTVV.

The gene calls are TRBV4-3 and TRBJ2-3; D may correspond to TRBD1 or TRBD2 (5 bases each). The V gene's germline CDR1 is LGHNA and CDR2 YSLEER. The V and J ends lost 4 bases and 0 bases respectively, with 8 bases between them. The length of the CDR3 is 14 residues. CDR3 in amino acids: CASSRDGSTDTQYF. CDR3 coding DNA: TGCGCCAGCAGCCGGGACGGGAGCACAGATACGCAGTATTTT.

About this clone: At the DNA level, this CDR3 is encoded by other sequences in the same sample as well. The V and J genes are TRBV7-9 and TRBJ2-2; 8 nucleotides match TRBD1. V shed 6 bases, J shed 0 bases, and the junction held 3 bases outside the gene matches. Germline CDR1 reads SEHNR; CDR2 reads FQNEAQ (reference sequence). This CDR3 spans 15 amino acids. Here the CDR3 DNA reads TGTGCCAGCAGACCGGGACAGGCGAACACCGGGGAGCTGTTTTTT. Translated, it gives CASRPGQANTGELFF. Full variable domain (missing parts from reference TRBV7-9 and TRBJ2-2): DTGVSQNPRHKITKRGQNVTFRCDPISEHNRLYWYRQTLGQGPEFLTYFQNEAQLEKSRLLSDRFSAERPKGSFSTLEIQRTEQGDSAMYLCASRPGQANTGELFFGEGSRLTVL.

The sample holds a few counts of this clone. The V gene is TRBV19, the J gene TRBJ2-7; D not certain. V shed 3 bases and J shed 2 bases, with 14 bases lying between them. The CDR3 runs to 15 residues. The germline V gene encodes CDR1 LNHDA and CDR2 SQIVND (reference sequence). Here the CDR3 reads CASSIVWQSTYEQYF. In nucleotides, the CDR3 is TGTGCCAGTAGTATCGTTTGGCAGAGCACCTACGAGCAGTACTTC.

The chain is built from TRBV7-2 and TRBJ2-7; D not certain. The CDR3 has 13 amino acids. V was pared by 1 base and J by 6 bases, with 10 bases between. CDR1 is SGHTA, CDR2 FQGNSA, per germline. Here the CDR3 reads CASSLGSSAEQYF. DNA for the CDR3: TGTGCCAGCAGCTTAGGTTCTTCGGCCGAGCAGTACTTC.

The chain links TRBV11-2 to TRBJ2-3; 9 bases line up with TRBD1. V gave up 4 bases and J gave up 4 bases; unmatched junction bases: 9. The CDR3 runs 16 residues. Germline V lookup: CDR1 SGHAT, CDR2 FQNNGV. The CDR3 here is CASSSLGGQGPDTQYF. DNA of the CDR3: TGTGCCAGCAGCTCTCTAGGGGGACAGGGCCCAGATACGCAGTATTTT.

J is TRBJ2-3 and V is TRBV11-3; possibly TRBD1 for D (5 bases). The ends were cut back, 6 bases at V and 5 bases at J, with 12 bases in the middle. The CDR3 runs to 13 residues. Germline CDR1 SGHNT, CDR2 YENEEA. The chain's CDR3 is CASSQGFVDTQYF. The CDR3 region has the DNA TGTGCCAGCAGTCAGGGATTTGTAGATACGCAGTATTTT.

V and J are TRBV6-5 and TRBJ2-1; D possibly matches TRBD1 or TRBD2 (5 bases each). The CDR3 is 12 residues long. Looked up from germline, CDR1 is MNHEY and CDR2 is SVGAGI. V gave up 3 bases and J gave up 10 bases, with 10 bases separating them. CDR3 coding DNA: TGTGCCAGCAGTTATGGGGGAGAGGAGCAGTTCTTC. Protein: CASSYGGEEQFF.

The rearrangement joins TRBV27 to TRBJ2-2, with D unclear. The germline V gene has CDR1 MNHEY and CDR2 SMNVEV (reference sequence). CDR3 length: 16 amino acids. V dropped 6 bases and J dropped 6 bases, with 20 bases sitting between them. The CDR3 DNA reads TGTGCCAGCAGCCCCTCAGGCCTTTATCTAGCCGGGGAGCTGTTTTTT. This sequence encodes CASSPSGLYLAGELFF.